This is a list of T cell receptor beta chains from one sample in a study of blood T cells in healthy people across ages. MiXCR was run by TCRdb on the 5' RACE reads, yielding one entry per CDR3 protein. Of fewer than 950,000 distinct CDR3 sequences listed, about 37% were seen once; the top ten hold 10% to 15%. Specimen: blood. The receptors derive from a man between 18 and 35 years old in good health. Both conserved end residues are part of each CDR3. A D gene is named only where the DNA matches it firmly. The size field is filled for only some rows; it gives once, few, many or a size class.

CDR3 protein,CDR3 DNA,V gene,J gene,CDR3 length,clone size,D gene
CAISESTGLGNSPLHF,TGTGCCATCAGTGAGTCGACGGGCTTAGGTAATTCACCCCTCCACTTT,TRBV10-3,TRBJ1-6,16,few,-
CASSGAGRYEQYF,TGTGCCAGCAGTGGAGCAGGGAGGTACGAGCAGTACTTC,TRBV2,TRBJ2-7,13,few,-
CSVVLNTDRGLIYEQYF,TGCAGCGTTGTTTTGAACACGGACAGGGGGCTAATCTACGAGCAGTACTTC,TRBV29-1,TRBJ2-7,17,many,TRBD1
CASSYSTRRGVGTGTQYF,TGTGCCAGCAGTTACTCGACCCGCAGGGGAGTTGGGACAGGTACGCAGTATTTT,TRBV6-5,TRBJ2-3,18,-,TRBD1
CASGWRGDTTDTQYF,TGCGCCAGCGGCTGGAGGGGGGATACCACAGATACGCAGTATTTT,TRBV5-1,TRBJ2-3,15,once,-
CASSTGTHRKQEATQYF,TGTGCCAGCAGCACCGGGACACACCGGAAACAGGAGGCCACGCAGTATTTT,TRBV7-9,TRBJ2-3,17,-,-
CASSEQAGFTDTQYF,TGTGCCAGCAGTGAACAAGCGGGATTCACAGATACGCAGTATTTT,TRBV2,TRBJ2-3,15,few,TRBD2
CASSYSKLTDTQYF,TGTGCCAGCAGTTACTCGAAGCTCACAGATACGCAGTATTTT,TRBV6-2/TRBV6-3,TRBJ2-3,14,few,-
CASSPDRNSYEQYF,TGTGCCAGCAGCCCGGACCGTAACTCCTACGAGCAGTACTTC,TRBV7-8,TRBJ2-7,14,few,-
CASREVQGTAQYF,TGTGCCAGCAGGGAGGTCCAAGGAACGGCCCAGTACTTC,TRBV5-4,TRBJ2-5,13,-,-
CASSGLRQGDTQYF,TGTGCCAGCAGTGGGCTTAGACAGGGAGATACGCAGTATTTT,TRBV6-1,TRBJ2-3,14,many,TRBD1
CSARKGTLNNGYTF,TGCAGTGCTAGAAAGGGAACCCTTAACAATGGCTACACCTTC,TRBV20-1,TRBJ1-2,14,many,-